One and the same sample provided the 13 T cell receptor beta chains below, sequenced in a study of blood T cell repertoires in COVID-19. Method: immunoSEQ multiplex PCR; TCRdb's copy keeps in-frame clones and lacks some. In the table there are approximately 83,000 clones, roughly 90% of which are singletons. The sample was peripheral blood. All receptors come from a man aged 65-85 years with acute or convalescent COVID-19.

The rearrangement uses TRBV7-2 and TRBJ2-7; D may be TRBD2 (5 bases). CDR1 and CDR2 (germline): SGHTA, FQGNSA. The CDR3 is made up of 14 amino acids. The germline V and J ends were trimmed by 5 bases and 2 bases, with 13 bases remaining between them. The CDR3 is CASSPRTGPYEQYF. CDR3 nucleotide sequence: TGTGCCAGCAGCCCAAGGACTGGACCCTACGAGCAGTACTTC.

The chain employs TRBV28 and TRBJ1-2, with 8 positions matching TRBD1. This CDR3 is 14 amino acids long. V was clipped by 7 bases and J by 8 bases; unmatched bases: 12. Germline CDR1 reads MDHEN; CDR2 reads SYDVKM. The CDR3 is CASTPGTGPYGYTF. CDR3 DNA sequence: TGTGCCAGCACACCTGGGACAGGACCCTACGGCTACACCTTC.

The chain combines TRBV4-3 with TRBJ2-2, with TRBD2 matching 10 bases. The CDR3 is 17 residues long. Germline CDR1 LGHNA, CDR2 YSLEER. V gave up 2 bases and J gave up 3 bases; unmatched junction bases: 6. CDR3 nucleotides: TGCGCCAGCAGCCAACTGTCTAGCGGGGGATACACCGGGGAGCTGTTTTTT. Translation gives CASSQLSSGGYTGELFF.

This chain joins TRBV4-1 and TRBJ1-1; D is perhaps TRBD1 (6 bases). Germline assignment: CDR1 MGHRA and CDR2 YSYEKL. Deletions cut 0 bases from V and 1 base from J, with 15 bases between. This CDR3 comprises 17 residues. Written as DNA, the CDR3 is TGCGCCAGCAGCCAAGATCAATTCAGGGGAAAGAACACTGAAGCTTTCTTT. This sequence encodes CASSQDQFRGKNTEAFF.

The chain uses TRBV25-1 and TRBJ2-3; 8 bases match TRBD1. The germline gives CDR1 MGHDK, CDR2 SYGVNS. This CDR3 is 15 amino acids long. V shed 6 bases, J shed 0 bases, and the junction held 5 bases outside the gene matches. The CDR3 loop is CASSPGQGSTDTQYF. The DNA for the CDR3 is TGTGCCAGCAGCCCCGGACAGGGTAGCACAGATACGCAGTATTTT. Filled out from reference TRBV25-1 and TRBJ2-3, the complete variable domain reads EADIYQTPRYLVIGTGKKITLECSQTMGHDKMYWYQQDPGMELHLIHYSYGVNSTEKGDLSSESTVSRIRTEHFPLTLESARPSHTSQYLCASSPGQGSTDTQYFGPGTRLTVL.

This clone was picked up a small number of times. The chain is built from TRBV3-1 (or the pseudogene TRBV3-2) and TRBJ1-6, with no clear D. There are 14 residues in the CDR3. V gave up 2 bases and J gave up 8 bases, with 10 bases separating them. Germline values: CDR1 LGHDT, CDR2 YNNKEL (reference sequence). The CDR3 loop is CASSQLLEDSPLHF. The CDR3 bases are TGTGCCAGCAGCCAATTACTAGAGGATTCACCCCTCCACTTT.

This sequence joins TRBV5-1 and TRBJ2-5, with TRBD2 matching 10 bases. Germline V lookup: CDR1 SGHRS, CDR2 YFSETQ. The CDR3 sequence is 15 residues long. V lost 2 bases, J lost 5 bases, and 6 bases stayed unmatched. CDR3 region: CASSLQAGGPETQYF. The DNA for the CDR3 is TGCGCCAGCAGCTTACAAGCGGGGGGGCCGGAGACCCAGTACTTC.

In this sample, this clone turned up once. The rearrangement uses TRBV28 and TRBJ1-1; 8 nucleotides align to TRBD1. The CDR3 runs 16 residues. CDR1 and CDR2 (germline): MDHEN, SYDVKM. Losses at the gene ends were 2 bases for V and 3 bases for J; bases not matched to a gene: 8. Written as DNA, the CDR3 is TGTGCCAGCAGTTTAAGTCAGGGGGCTGGGGACACTGAAGCTTTCTTT. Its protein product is CASSLSQGAGDTEAFF. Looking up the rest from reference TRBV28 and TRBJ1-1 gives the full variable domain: DVKVTQSSRYLVKRTGEKVFLECVQDMDHENMFWYRQDPGLGLRLIYFSYDVKMKEKGDIPEGYSVSREKKERFSLILESASTNQTSMYLCASSLSQGAGDTEAFFGQGTRLTVV.

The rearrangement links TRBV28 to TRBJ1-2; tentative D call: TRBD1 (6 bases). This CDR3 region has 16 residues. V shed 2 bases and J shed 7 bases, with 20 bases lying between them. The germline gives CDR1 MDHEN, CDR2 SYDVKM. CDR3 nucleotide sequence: TGTGCCAGCAGTTTAATGTACGTGCAGGGGTTTAGTGGCTACACCTTC. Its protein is CASSLMYVQGFSGYTF.

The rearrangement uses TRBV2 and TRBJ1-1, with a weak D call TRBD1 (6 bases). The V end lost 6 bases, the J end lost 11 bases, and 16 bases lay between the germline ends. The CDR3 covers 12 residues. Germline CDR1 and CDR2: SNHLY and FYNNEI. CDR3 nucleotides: TGTGCCAGCAGCTTACAGGGTACGTCGGCTTTCTTT. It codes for CASSLQGTSAFF.

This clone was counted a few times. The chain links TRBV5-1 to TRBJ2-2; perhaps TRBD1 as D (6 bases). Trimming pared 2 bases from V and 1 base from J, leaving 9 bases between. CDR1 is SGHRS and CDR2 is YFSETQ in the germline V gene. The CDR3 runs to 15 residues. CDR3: CASSFQGRNTGELFF. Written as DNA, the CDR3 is TGCGCCAGCAGCTTTCAGGGGCGGAACACCGGGGAGCTGTTTTTT.

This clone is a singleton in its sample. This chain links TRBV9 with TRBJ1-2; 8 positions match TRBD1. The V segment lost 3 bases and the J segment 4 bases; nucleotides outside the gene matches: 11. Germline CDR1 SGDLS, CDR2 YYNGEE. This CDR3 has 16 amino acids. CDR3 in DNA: TGTGCCAGCAGCGCCGGTGGACAGGGCCTATCCTATGGCTACACCTTC. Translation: CASSAGGQGLSYGYTF.

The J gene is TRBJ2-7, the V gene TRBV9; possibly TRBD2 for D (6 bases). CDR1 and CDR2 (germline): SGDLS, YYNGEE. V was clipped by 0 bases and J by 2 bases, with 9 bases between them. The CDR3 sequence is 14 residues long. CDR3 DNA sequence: TGTGCCAGCAGCGTAGCGGGGGAAACCTACGAGCAGTACTTC. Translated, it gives CASSVAGETYEQYF. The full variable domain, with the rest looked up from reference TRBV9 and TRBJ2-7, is DSGVTQTPKHLITATGQRVTLRCSPRSGDLSVYWYQQSLDQGLQFLIQYYNGEERAKGNILERFSAQQFPDLHSELNLSSLELGDSALYFCASSVAGETYEQYFGPGTRLTVT.